This T cell receptor (beta chain) is drawn from a study of T cell changes during pregnancy in multiple sclerosis. Germline lookup yields CDR1 MDHEN and CDR2 SYDVKM. CDR3 size: 15 residues. Trimming pared 6 bases from V and 3 bases from J, leaving 17 bases between. Measured with immunoSEQ multiplex PCR; TCRdb has only the in-frame clones, and not every one. Of some 120,000 clones listed, 92% were seen once; the top ten hold 1.5%. The sample consisted of peripheral blood, taken in the third trimester of pregnancy. The chain uses TRBV28 and TRBJ1-2, with D perhaps TRBD1 (5 bases). The origin of this receptor is a female donor with multiple sclerosis, enrolled in a pregnancy study. DNA for the CDR3: TGTGCCAGCAGCCCCTCCAGGGTAGTGGACTATGGCTACACCTTC. Protein product: CASSPSRVVDYGYTF.